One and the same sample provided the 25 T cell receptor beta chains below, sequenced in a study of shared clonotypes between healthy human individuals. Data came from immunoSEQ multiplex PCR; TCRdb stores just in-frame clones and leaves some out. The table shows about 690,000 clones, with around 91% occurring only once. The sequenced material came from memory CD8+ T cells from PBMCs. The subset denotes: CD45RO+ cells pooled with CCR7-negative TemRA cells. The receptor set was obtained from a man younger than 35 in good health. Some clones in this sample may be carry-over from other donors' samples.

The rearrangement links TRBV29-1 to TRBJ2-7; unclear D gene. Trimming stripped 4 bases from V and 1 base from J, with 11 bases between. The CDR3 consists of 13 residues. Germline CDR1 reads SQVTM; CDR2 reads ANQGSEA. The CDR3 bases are TGCAGCGTTGTTTCGGGTTTATCCTACGAGCAGTACTTC. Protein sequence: CSVVSGLSYEQYF.

The CDR3 spells CASSSENSATNEKLFF. CDR3 nucleotides: TGCGCCAGCAGCTCTGAAAACAGTGCAACTAATGAAAAACTGTTTTTT. The rearrangement joins TRBV5-1 to TRBJ1-4, with no clear D. Germline assignment: CDR1 SGHRS and CDR2 YFSETQ. This CDR3 comprises 16 residues. Trimming took off 3 bases at V and 0 bases at J, with 12 bases between the two ends.

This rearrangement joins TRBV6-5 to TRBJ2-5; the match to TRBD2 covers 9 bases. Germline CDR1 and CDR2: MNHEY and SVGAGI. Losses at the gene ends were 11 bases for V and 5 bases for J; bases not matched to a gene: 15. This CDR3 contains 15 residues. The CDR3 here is CAATSRREGPETQYF. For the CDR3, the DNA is TGTGCCGCGACGAGTCGGCGGGAGGGCCCCGAGACCCAGTACTTC.

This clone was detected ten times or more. CDR3 amino acids: CASSETGGGPQPQHF. The CDR3 coding sequence is TGTGCCAGCAGTGAAACAGGGGGGGGGCCTCAGCCCCAGCATTTT. The chain joins TRBV6-1 to TRBJ1-5; the match to TRBD1 covers 8 bases. Germline CDR1 and CDR2: MNHNS and SASEGT. The CDR3 contains 15 residues. V trimming: 2 bases; J trimming: 6 bases; junction bases outside the gene matches: 6.

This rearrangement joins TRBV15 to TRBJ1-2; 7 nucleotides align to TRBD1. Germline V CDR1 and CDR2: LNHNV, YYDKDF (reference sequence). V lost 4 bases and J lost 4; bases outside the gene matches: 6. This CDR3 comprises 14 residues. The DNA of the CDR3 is TGTGCCACCAGCAAACACCGGGACAGCTATGGCTACACCTTC. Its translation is CATSKHRDSYGYTF.

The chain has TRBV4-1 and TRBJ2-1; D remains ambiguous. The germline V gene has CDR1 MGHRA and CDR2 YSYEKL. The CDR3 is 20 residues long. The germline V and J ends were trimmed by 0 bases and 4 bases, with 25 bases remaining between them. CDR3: CASSQESTVTLLTVYNEQFF. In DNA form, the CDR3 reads TGCGCCAGCAGCCAAGAGTCCACAGTAACTCTACTTACCGTATACAATGAGCAGTTCTTC.

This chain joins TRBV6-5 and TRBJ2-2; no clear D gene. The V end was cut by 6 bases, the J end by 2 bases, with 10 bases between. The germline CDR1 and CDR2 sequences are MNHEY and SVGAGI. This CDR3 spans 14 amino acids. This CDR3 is CASSTRENTGELFF. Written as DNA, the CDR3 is TGTGCCAGCAGCACCAGAGAAAACACCGGGGAGCTGTTTTTT.

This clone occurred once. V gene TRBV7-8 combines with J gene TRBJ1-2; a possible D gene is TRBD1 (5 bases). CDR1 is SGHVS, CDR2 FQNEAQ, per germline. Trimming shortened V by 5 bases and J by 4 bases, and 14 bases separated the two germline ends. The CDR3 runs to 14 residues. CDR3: CASSPTRGGYGYTF. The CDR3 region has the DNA TGTGCCAGCAGCCCAACGAGGGGCGGCTATGGCTACACCTTC.

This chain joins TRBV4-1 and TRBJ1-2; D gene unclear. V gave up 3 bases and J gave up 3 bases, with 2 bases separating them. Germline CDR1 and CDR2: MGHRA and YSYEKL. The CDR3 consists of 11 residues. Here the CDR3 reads CASSHYYGYTF. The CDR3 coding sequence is TGCGCCAGCAGCCACTACTATGGCTACACCTTC.

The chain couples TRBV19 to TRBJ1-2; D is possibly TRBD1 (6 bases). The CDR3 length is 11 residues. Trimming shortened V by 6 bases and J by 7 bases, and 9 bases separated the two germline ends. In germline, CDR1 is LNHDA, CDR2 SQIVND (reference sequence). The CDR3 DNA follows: TGTGCCAGTAGGTGGGGGCTTGGCTACACCTTC. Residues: CASRWGLGYTF.

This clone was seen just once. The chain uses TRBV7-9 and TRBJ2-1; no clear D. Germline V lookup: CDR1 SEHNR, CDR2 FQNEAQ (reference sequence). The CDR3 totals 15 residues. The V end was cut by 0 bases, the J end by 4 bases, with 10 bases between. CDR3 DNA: TGTGCCAGCAGCTTAGCGGTTGCCTCATACAATGAGCAGTTCTTC. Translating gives CASSLAVASYNEQFF.

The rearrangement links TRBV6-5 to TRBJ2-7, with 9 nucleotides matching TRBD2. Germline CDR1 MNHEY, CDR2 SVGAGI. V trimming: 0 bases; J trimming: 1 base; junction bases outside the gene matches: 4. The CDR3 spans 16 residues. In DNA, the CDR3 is TGTGCCAGCAGTTACTCCCGACTAGCGGAATCCTACGAGCAGTACTTC. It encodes CASSYSRLAESYEQYF.

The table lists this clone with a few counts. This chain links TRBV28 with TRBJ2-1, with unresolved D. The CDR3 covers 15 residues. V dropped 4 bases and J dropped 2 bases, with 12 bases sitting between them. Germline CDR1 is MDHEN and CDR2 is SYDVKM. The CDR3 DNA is TGTGCCAGCAGTTCTCGGATGGGTACCTACAATGAGCAGTTCTTC. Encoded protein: CASSSRMGTYNEQFF.

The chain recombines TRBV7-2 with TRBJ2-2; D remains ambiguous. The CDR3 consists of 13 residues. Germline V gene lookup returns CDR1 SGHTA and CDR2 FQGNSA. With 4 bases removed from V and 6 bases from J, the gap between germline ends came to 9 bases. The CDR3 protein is CASSSPFPGELFF. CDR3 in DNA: TGTGCCAGCAGCTCCCCCTTTCCCGGGGAGCTGTTTTTT.

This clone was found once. The CDR3 region is CASSEPGQITNEQFF. The CDR3 region has the DNA TGTGCCAGCAGCGAACCGGGACAGATAACCAATGAGCAGTTCTTC. The chain uses TRBV6-1 and TRBJ2-1, with 7 positions matching TRBD1. Germline V gene sequence: CDR1 MNHNS, CDR2 SASEGT. Losses at the gene ends were 6 bases for V and 6 bases for J; bases not matched to a gene: 11. This CDR3 contains 15 residues.

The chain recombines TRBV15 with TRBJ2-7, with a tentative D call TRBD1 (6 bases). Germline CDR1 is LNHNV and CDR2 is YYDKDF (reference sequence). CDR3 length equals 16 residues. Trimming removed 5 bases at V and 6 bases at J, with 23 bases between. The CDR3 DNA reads TGTGCCACCAGCGCCCGGGCGTCCAAGGGGGTTCCCGAGCAGTACTTC. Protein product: CATSARASKGVPEQYF. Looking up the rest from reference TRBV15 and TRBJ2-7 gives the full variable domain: DAMVIQNPRYQVTQFGKPVTLSCSQTLNHNVMYWYQQKSSQAPKLLFHYYDKDFNNEADTPDNFQSRRPNTSFCFLDIRSPGLGDTAMYLCATSARASKGVPEQYFGPGTRLTVT.

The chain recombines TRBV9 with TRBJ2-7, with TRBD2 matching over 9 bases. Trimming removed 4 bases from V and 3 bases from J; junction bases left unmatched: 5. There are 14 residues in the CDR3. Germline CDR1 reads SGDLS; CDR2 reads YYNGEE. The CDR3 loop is CASSPRAGGYEQYF. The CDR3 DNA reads TGTGCCAGCAGCCCGCGAGCGGGAGGCTACGAGCAGTACTTC.

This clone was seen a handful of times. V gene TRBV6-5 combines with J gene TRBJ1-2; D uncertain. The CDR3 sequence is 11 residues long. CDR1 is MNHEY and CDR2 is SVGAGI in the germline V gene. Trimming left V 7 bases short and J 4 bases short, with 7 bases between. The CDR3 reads CASKTSYGYTF. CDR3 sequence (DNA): TGTGCCAGCAAGACCAGCTATGGCTACACCTTC.

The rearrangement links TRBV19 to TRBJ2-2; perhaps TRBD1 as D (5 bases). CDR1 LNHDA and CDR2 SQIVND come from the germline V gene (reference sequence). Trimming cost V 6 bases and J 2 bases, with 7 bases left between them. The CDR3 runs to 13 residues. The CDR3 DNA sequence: TGTGCCAGTAGCTGGGGCAACACCGGGGAGCTGTTTTTT. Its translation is CASSWGNTGELFF.

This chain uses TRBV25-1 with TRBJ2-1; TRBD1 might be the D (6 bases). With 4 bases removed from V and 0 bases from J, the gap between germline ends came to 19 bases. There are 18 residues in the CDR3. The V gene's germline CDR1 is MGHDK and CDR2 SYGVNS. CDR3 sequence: CASSGYRVERSSYNEQFF. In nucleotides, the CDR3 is TGTGCCAGCAGTGGCTACAGGGTTGAGAGAAGCTCCTACAATGAGCAGTTCTTC.

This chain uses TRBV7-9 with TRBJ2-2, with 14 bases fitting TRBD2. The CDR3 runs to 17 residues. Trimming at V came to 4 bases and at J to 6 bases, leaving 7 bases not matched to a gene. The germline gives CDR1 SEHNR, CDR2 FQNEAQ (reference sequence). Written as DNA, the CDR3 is TGTGCCAGCAGCTCGACTAGCGGGAGGGCCGGTGCCGGGGAGCTGTTTTTT. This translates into CASSSTSGRAGAGELFF.

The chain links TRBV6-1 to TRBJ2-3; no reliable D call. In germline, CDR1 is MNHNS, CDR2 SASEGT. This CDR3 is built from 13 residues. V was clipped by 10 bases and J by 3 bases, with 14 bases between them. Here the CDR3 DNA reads TGTGCCACACCGACTTCGGGTACAGATACGCAGTATTTT. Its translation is CATPTSGTDTQYF.

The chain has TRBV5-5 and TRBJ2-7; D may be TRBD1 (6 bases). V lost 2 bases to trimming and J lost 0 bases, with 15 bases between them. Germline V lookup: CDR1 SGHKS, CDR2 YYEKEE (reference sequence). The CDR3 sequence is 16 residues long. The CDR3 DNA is TGTGCCAGCAGCTTCCGGGACACCGGGGTCTCCTACGAGCAGTACTTC. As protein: CASSFRDTGVSYEQYF.

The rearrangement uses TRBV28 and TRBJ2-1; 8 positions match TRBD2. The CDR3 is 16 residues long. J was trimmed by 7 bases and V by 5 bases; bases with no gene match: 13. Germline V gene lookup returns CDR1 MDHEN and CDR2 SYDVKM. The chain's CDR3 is CASSHPREGLGNEQFF. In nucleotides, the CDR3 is TGTGCCAGCAGTCATCCCCGGGAGGGCCTGGGGAATGAGCAGTTCTTC.

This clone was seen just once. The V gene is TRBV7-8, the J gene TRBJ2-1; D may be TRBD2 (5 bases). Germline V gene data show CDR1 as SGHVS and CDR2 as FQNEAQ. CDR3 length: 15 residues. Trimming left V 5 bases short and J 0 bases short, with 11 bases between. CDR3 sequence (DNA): TGTGCCAGCAGCCCCTCGAGGGCCTCCTACAATGAGCAGTTCTTC. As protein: CASSPSRASYNEQFF.